This T cell receptor (beta chain) was sequenced during a study of blood T cell repertoires in COVID-19 (dated by TCRdb to about 2020). Regarding the study in general: Samples from collaborators originated in the United States, Italy and Spain and spanned both the acute and convalescent phases of COVID-19. The samples were drawn from the first 160 participants of the ongoing ImmuneRACE study and from 1,254 subjects provided by 6 global collaborators. The material from the prospective study consisted of cDNA or gDNA derived from T cells, B-cell-depleted T cells, or PBMCs. Subjects who had been exposed to COVID-19, were actively infected with it, or had recovered from it provided the deeply sampled blood TCRbeta repertoires that made up the dataset. HLA class I and class II types, where available, came from metadata supplied by the sample provider rather than from assay-based typing. The repertoires were released in a freely available public database meant as a resource for research on the immune response to SARS-CoV-2. A de-identified subject ID, COVID-19 status, age in years and sex were almost always included in the sample metadata. On the study overall, not on this receptor specifically: The quantity of clinical and demographic metadata differed by source and by participant and was supplied without curation.

Points on this clone: This receptor's antigen is unknown. No quality values exist for individual bases; no much larger clone is one base distant.

TCRbeta CDR3 regions were amplified from genomic DNA using the immunoSEQ Assay, a bias-controlled multiplex PCR. Turning to the authors' computational methods: Within the assay, amplification of reference gene primers was used to estimate how many nucleated cells each sample contained. To quantify the absolute abundance of each unique TCRbeta CDR3 rearrangement, sequence reads were collapsed and filtered. For each sample, productive Simpson clonality was calculated as the square root of Simpson's diversity index over productive rearrangements. TCRdb stores this immuneACCESS table with in-frame sequences only. Part of the clones is absent; in the studies checked, under half of the shortfall reflects unresolved V genes, and no reason is known for the rest. D and trimming come from the DNA, and the V and J calls and clone size come from that table. In all, the sample holds around 370,000 clones, and 88% of those were seen once. Together, the top ten hold about 1.2% of the sample.

Participants in the prospective study were enrolled through a virtual design, were aged about 18 to 100 years, and lived in some 24 United States geographic areas. To assign participants to cohorts, the prospective study relied on clinical history that participants themselves reported in a screening survey and a study questionnaire. Recovered participants in ImmuneRACE Cohort 3 were defined by two consecutive negative NP/OP PCR tests, clearance by a healthcare professional, or resolution of symptoms. Each participant in the prospective study had whole blood, serum and a nasopharyngeal or oropharyngeal swab collected by mobile phlebotomists. Additional blood draws and questionnaires over an approximately two-month period could optionally be provided by prospective study participants. Prospective study blood samples were shipped either frozen or at room temperature before DNA extraction. From the cysteine through the phenylalanine, the CDR3 covers 13 amino acids. Of the read, only the CDR3 DNA is kept; its 39 bases are in frame from base 1. CDR1 LGHNA and CDR2 YSLEER are derived from the germline V gene. Trimming at the junction amounts to 0 bases on V and 7 bases on J, and the germline ends lie 7 bases apart.

The V and J genes are TRBV4-3 and TRBJ1-5, with no D gene named confidently. This receptor was taken from a woman aged 18-30 years who had recovered from COVID-19. Sequenced material: PBMCs or T cells enriched from blood (not recorded which). The CDR3 in this case is CASSQDLEQPQHF. The DNA is TGCGCCAGCAGCCAAGATCTCGAGCAGCCCCAGCATTTT.